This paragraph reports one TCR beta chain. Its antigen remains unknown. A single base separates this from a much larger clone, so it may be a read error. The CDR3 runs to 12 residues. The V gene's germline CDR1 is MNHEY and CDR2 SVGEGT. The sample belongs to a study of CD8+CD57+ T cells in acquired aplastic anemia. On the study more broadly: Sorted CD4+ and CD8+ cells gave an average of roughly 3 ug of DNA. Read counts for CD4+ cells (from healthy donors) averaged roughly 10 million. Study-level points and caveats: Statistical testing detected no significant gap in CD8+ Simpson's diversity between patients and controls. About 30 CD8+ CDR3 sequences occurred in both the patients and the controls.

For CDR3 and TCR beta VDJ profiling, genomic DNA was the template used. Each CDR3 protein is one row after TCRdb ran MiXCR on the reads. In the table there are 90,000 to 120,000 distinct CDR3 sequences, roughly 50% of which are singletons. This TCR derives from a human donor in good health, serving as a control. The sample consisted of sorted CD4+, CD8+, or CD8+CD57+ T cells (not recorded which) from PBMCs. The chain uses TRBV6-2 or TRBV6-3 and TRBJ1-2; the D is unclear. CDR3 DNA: TGTGCCAGCAGTTACGGGGTGAATGGCTGCACCTTC. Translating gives CASSYGVNGCTF.